This entry features one T cell receptor beta chain sequence. Its cognate antigen is unknown. The sample originates from a study of identical twins. Addition of a universal primer site occurred through template switching, and cDNA carried unique molecular identifiers. One entry per CDR3 protein results from TCRdb running MiXCR on the 5' RACE reads. Among some 1,700,000 distinct CDR3 sequences listed, about 32% were seen once. Study-wide results and limits: Abundant cord blood beta clonotypes carried fewer insertions; memory repertoires showed none. Shared out-of-frame alpha sequences (those common to twins) showed excess low generation probability.

Every donor was a healthy Caucasian. The specimen sequenced was cord blood. The clonotype was recovered from a newborn girl in good health.

The CDR3 DNA is TGCAGTGCTAGGTATAGCGGGGCCTCCTCCTACGAGCAGTACTTC. It encodes CSARYSGASSYEQYF. The V call is TRBV20-1, the J call TRBJ2-7; TRBD2 matches at 8 bases. Germline V gene data show CDR1 as DFQATT and CDR2 as SNEGSKA (reference sequence). J was trimmed by 0 bases and V by 3 bases; bases with no gene match: 7. The CDR3 consists of 15 residues.